These T cell receptor beta chains were read from a single sample in a study of shared clonotypes between healthy human individuals. Sequenced by immunoSEQ multiplex PCR; TCRdb stores in-frame clones only, minus some. This sample has about 1.1 million clones, with 75% to 80% found just once. The sequenced sample was memory CD4+ T cells from PBMCs. Source of these receptors: a man aged 18 to 30 in good health. Some clones in this sample may be carry-over from other donors' samples. Each CDR3 is given with its conserved first and last residue. The order of the fields is V gene, J gene, CDR3 protein.

TRBV6-5	TRBJ1-2	CASRTTGVDGYTF
TRBV5-5	TRBJ2-7	CASSLSAGSSYEQYF
TRBV5-1	TRBJ2-1	CASKLLAGTYNEQFF
TRBV6-7	TRBJ2-1	CASTRPVPPNEQFF
TRBV7-2	TRBJ1-4	CASSSPPWGTDEKLFF
TRBV5-1	TRBJ2-1	CASSLGGRGYNEQFF
TRBV4-2	TRBJ2-3	CASSQLTSGSIGTDTQYF
TRBV6-1	TRBJ2-1	CASSRDRIYNEQFF
TRBV9	TRBJ2-5	CASSTPGFQETQYF
TRBV30	TRBJ2-3	CAWVPLGTRATDTQYF
TRBV2	TRBJ2-1	CASGSTNNEQFF
TRBV4-1	TRBJ2-5	CASSQSQGDQETQYF
TRBV5-6	TRBJ2-7	CASSYRDLYEQYF
TRBV6-1	TRBJ1-2	CASSGLWSQQNYGYTF
TRBV7-9	TRBJ2-2	CASSLAWGLGTGELFF
TRBV5-8	TRBJ1-2	CASSSTGVDYGYTF
TRBV21-1	TRBJ1-4	CASSKEPAPKLFF
TRBV30	TRBJ1-3	CAWTEGTSSGNTIYF
TRBV10-3	TRBJ2-5	CAIRETGGEETQYF
TRBV28	TRBJ1-1	CASTAWRDRNTEAFF
TRBV15	TRBJ2-7	CATSRGQRAYEQYF
TRBV6-4	TRBJ2-3	CASSADPGDTQYF
TRBV7-9	TRBJ2-5	CASSPGSSGSKTQYF
TRBV28	TRBJ1-2	CASSPAGTLGDYTF
TRBV19	TRBJ2-2	CASRIGTGELFF
TRBV30	TRBJ1-2	CAWNVWQNGYTF
TRBV10-3	TRBJ1-2	CAISAGQLNYGYTF
TRBV7-3	TRBJ1-5	CASSLGNGQPQHF
TRBV5-4	TRBJ2-5	CASSQPGLAGAETQYF